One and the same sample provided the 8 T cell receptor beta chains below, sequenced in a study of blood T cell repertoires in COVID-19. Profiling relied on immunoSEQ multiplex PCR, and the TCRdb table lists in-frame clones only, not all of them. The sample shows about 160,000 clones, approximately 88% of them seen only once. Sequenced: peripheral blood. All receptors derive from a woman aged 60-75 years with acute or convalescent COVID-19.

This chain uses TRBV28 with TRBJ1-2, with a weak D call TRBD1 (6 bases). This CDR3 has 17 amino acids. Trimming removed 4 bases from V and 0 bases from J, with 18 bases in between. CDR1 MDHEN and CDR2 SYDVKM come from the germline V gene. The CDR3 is CASSSPNTGKSNYGYTF. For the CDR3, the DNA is TGTGCCAGCAGTTCCCCAAACACAGGGAAATCTAACTATGGCTACACCTTC.

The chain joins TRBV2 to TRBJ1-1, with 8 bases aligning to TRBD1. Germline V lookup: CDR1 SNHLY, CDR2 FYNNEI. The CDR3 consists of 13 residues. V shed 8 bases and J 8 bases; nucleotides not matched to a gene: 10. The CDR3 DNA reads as TGTGCCAGCCTGTACAGGGGGTCCACCGAAGCTTTCTTT. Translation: CASLYRGSTEAFF.

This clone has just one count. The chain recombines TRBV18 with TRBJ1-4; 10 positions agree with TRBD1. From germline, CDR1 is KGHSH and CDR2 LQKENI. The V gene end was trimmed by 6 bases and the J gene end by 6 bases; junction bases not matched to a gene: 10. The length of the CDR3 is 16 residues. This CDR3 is CASSHGQGEAYEKLFF. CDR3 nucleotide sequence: TGTGCCAGCTCCCATGGACAGGGGGAAGCATATGAAAAACTGTTTTTT.

CDR3 sequence (DNA): TGCGCCAGCAGCTTGACGGCGGGAACGAACACCGGGGAGCTGTTTTTT. Its translation is CASSLTAGTNTGELFF. The rearrangement links TRBV5-1 to TRBJ2-2; D might be TRBD2 (6 bases). Per the germline V gene, CDR1 is SGHRS and CDR2 is YFSETQ. The CDR3 has 16 amino acids. Trimming removed 1 base from V and 0 bases from J, with 10 bases in between.

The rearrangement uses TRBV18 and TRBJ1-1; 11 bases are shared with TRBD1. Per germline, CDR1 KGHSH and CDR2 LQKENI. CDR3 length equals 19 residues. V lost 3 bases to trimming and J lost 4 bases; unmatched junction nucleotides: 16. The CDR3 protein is CASSPTPEIRTGGSTEAFF. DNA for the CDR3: TGTGCCAGCTCACCCACCCCCGAAATCCGGACAGGGGGCTCCACTGAAGCTTTCTTT.

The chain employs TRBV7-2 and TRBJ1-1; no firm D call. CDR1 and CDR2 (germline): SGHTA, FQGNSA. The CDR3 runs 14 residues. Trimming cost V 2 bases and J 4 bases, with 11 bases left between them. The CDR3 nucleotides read TGTGCCAGCAGCTTAACGTCAGGTAGCACTGAAGCTTTCTTT. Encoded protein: CASSLTSGSTEAFF.

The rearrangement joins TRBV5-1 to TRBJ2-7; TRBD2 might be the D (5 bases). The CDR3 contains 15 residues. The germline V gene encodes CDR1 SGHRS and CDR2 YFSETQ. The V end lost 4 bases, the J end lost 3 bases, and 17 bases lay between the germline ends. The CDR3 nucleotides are TGCGCCAGCAGCAGAAACAGACTATCAATCTACGAGCAGTACTTC. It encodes CASSRNRLSIYEQYF.

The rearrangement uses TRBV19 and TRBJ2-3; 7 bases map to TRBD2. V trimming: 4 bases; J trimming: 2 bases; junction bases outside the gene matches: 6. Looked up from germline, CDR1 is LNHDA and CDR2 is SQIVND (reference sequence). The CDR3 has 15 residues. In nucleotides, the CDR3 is TGTGCCAGTAGTACCCCCAGCGGGGACACAGATACGCAGTATTTT. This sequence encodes CASSTPSGDTDTQYF.